One and the same sample provided the 20 T cell receptor beta chains below, sequenced in a study of early T cells in non-severe SARS-CoV-2 infection. MiXCR was run by TCRdb on the 5' RACE reads, yielding one entry per CDR3 protein. The table records around 34,000 distinct CDR3 sequences, 3.5% to 5% of them present only once. The sequenced material came from whole blood. The receptor source for this set is an adult who was a healthcare worker with PCR-confirmed SARS-CoV-2 infection or an uninfected control (not recorded which).

This clonotype occurred many times. The chain couples TRBV25-1 to TRBJ1-6; a weak D match, TRBD1 (6 bases). The CDR3 runs 14 residues. Trimming left V 11 bases short and J 11 bases short, with 22 bases between. Germline CDR1 is MGHDK and CDR2 is SYGVNS. CDR3 residues: CASSLQGVGAPLHF. In DNA form, the CDR3 reads TGTGCCTCTTCCCTACAGGGCGTCGGTGCACCCCTCCACTTT.

This clonotype was seen more than once but under ten times. The gene calls are TRBV14 and TRBJ2-3, with no clear D. V was cut by 0 bases and J by 7 bases, with 5 bases left in between. This CDR3 contains 12 residues. CDR1 and CDR2 (germline): SGHDN, FVKESK. CDR3 amino acids: CASSQDWYTQYF. Here the CDR3 DNA reads TGTGCCAGCAGCCAAGATTGGTATACGCAGTATTTT.

This clonotype occurred many times. The chain uses TRBV6-5 and TRBJ2-2; TRBD2 aligns across 7 bases. This CDR3 is 14 amino acids long. The V gene's germline CDR1 is MNHEY and CDR2 SVGAGI. J gave up 2 bases and V 6 bases, and 3 bases lay outside the gene matches. CDR3: CASSLAANTGELFF. The CDR3 DNA sequence: TGTGCCAGCAGCCTAGCGGCTAACACCGGGGAGCTGTTTTTT.

This clonotype was seen at least ten times. The chain is built from TRBV2 and TRBJ2-5; D might be TRBD2 (6 bases). Trimming cost V 7 bases and J 5 bases, with 11 bases left between them. The CDR3 consists of 12 residues. Per germline, CDR1 SNHLY and CDR2 FYNNEI. DNA of the CDR3: TGTGCCAGCACGGGGGATCAGGAGACCCAGTACTTC. It codes for CASTGDQETQYF.

Many counts were recorded for this clonotype. The chain uses TRBV7-8 and TRBJ1-1; D unresolved. V lost 5 bases and J 3 bases, leaving 13 bases between the germline ends. This CDR3 is built from 14 residues. Germline V gene sequence: CDR1 SGHVS, CDR2 FQNEAQ. CDR3: CASSPEVWDTEAFF. The CDR3, as DNA: TGTGCCAGCAGCCCTGAGGTTTGGGACACTGAAGCTTTCTTT. The variable domain in full, with the rest retrieved from reference TRBV7-8 and TRBJ1-1, is GAGVSQSPRYKVAKRGQDVALRCDPISGHVSLFWYQQALGQGPEFLTYFQNEAQLDKSGLPSDRFFAERPEGSVSTLKIQRTQQEDSAVYLCASSPEVWDTEAFFGQGTRLTVV.

This clonotype was recorded at least ten times. The chain employs TRBV30 and TRBJ1-1; 11 bases align to TRBD1. Trimming removed 4 bases from V and 3 bases from J; junction bases left unmatched: 1. The germline V gene has CDR1 GTSNPN and CDR2 SVGIG (reference sequence). The CDR3 is 13 residues long. The CDR3 loop is CAWKGQGDTEAFF. As DNA, the CDR3 is TGTGCCTGGAAGGGACAGGGGGACACTGAAGCTTTCTTT.

This clonotype was recorded a few times. CDR3 bases: TGTGCCAGCAGCCCGTATAGCAATCAGCCCCAGCATTTT. As protein: CASSPYSNQPQHF. The chain uses TRBV7-2 and TRBJ1-5; D ambiguous. V lost 5 bases, J lost 0 bases, and 5 bases lay in between. This CDR3 is built from 13 residues. The germline V gene has CDR1 SGHTA and CDR2 FQGNSA. Full variable domain (outside the CDR3, taken from reference TRBV7-2 and TRBJ1-5): GAGVSQSPSNKVTEKGKDVELRCDPISGHTALYWYRQSLGQGLEFLIYFQGNSAPDKSGLPSDRFSAERTGGSVSTLTIQRTQQEDSAVYLCASSPYSNQPQHFGDGTRLSIL.

The chain employs TRBV19 and TRBJ2-1, with D maybe TRBD2 (5 bases). The CDR3 is 15 residues long. The V end was cut by 5 bases, the J end by 5 bases, with 16 bases between. Germline CDR1 and CDR2: LNHDA and SQIVND (reference sequence). CDR3 residues: CASSLMGTRNNEQFF. CDR3 DNA sequence: TGTGCCAGTAGTTTAATGGGAACTAGAAACAATGAGCAGTTCTTC.

This clonotype occurred a few times. For the CDR3, the DNA is TGTGCCAGCAGTGAAAGTGTGGGGGGTCGTCAAGAGACCCAGTACTTC. It encodes CASSESVGGRQETQYF. This rearrangement joins TRBV6-1 to TRBJ2-5; weak D call: TRBD2 (6 bases). This CDR3 region has 16 residues. Germline V gives CDR1 MNHNS, CDR2 SASEGT. Between the trimmed V and J ends, which lost 2 bases and 2 bases, there was a span of 15 bases.

The sample holds many counts of this clonotype. The chain has TRBV12-3 or TRBV12-4 and TRBJ2-5; no clear D. Trimming removed 6 bases from V and 4 bases from J, with 18 bases in between. The CDR3 spans 15 residues. CDR3 loop: CASSPFIHKRETQYF. The CDR3 nucleotides read TGTGCCAGCAGCCCTTTCATACATAAGAGAGAGACCCAGTACTTC.

This clonotype was detected many times. CDR3 DNA: TGTGCCAGCAGTTTGTCACAGGGGGCTCGGGGCTACACCTTC. Its protein product is CASSLSQGARGYTF. This sequence joins TRBV12-3 or TRBV12-4 and TRBJ1-2, with TRBD1 identical over 9 bases. The junction had 7 bases not matched to a gene; V was cut back by 3 bases and J by 8 bases. This CDR3 is 14 amino acids long.

This clonotype showed up many times. This chain links TRBV12-3 or TRBV12-4 with TRBJ2-1, with D unclear. The CDR3 spans 14 residues. Trimming stripped 6 bases from V and 7 bases from J, with 16 bases between. The CDR3 region is CASSSVFEVNEQFF. CDR3 sequence (DNA): TGTGCCAGCAGCTCCGTTTTTGAGGTGAATGAGCAGTTCTTC.

CDR3 in DNA: TGTGCCACCAGTGGTGACGGACATGAGCAGTTCTTC. Encoded protein: CATSGDGHEQFF. The genes are TRBV24-1 and TRBJ2-1, with D hard to call. Germline V gives CDR1 KGHDR, CDR2 SFDVKD. This CDR3 has 12 residues. Trimming removed 5 bases from V and 8 bases from J, with 9 bases in between.

This clonotype was seen repeatedly, ten times or more. The chain uses TRBV11-2 and TRBJ2-3; D call uncertain. CDR1 is SGHAT, CDR2 FQNNGV, per germline. Trimming removed 5 bases from V and 5 bases from J, with 8 bases in between. This CDR3 has 12 amino acids. The chain's CDR3 is CASSPQQDTQYF. CDR3 coding DNA: TGTGCCAGCAGCCCGCAGCAAGATACGCAGTATTTT.

This clonotype was recorded at least ten times. The junction does not match germline at one end; this may be a read error. V is TRBV6-6 and J is TRBJ1-1; D is unclear. The CDR3 totals 15 residues. Germline V CDR1 and CDR2: MNHNY, SVGAGI (reference sequence). The CDR3 coding sequence is TGTGCCAGCAGTTACGGGAAGGCGGGGAATACTTTTTGGGTCTTT. This codes for CASSYGKAGNTFWVF.

This clonotype was seen at least ten times. The V and J genes are TRBV14 and TRBJ2-7, with TRBD2 as a possible D gene (6 bases). This CDR3 has 15 amino acids. V shed 1 base and J shed 2 bases, with 12 bases lying between them. From germline, CDR1 is SGHDN and CDR2 FVKESK. CDR3 DNA: TGTGCCAGCAGCCAAGTGGCGGGGCCACCCTACGAGCAGTACTTC. Encoded protein: CASSQVAGPPYEQYF.

This clonotype was observed a handful of times. CDR3 sequence: CASSHPGGYTEAFF. The CDR3 coding sequence is TGTGCCAGCAGCCACCCGGGGGGCTACACTGAAGCTTTCTTT. This chain connects TRBV12-3 or TRBV12-4 to TRBJ1-1; D possibly corresponds to TRBD1 (6 bases). CDR3 length: 14 amino acids. V was trimmed by 6 bases and J by 3 bases, leaving 14 bases between them.

This clonotype was seen many times. The chain joins TRBV4-1 to TRBJ2-3; D gene ambiguous. This CDR3 spans 16 amino acids. The germline CDR1 and CDR2 sequences are MGHRA and YSYEKL. V lost 3 bases and J 1 base, leaving 14 bases between the germline ends. CDR3 residues: CASSHQYGVRTDTQYF. CDR3 nucleotide sequence: TGCGCCAGCAGCCATCAGTATGGGGTTCGCACAGATACGCAGTATTTT.

This clonotype appeared many times. The V and J genes are TRBV20-1 and TRBJ2-3; maybe TRBD1 (6 bases). The CDR3 spans 14 residues. Germline V gene data show CDR1 as DFQATT and CDR2 as SNEGSKA (reference sequence). Trimming removed 3 bases at V and 4 bases at J, with 14 bases between. CDR3 DNA sequence: TGCAGTGCTAGGCGTCAGGGGTGGCCAGATACGCAGTATTTT. Translation: CSARRQGWPDTQYF.

This clonotype has ten or more counts. This rearrangement joins TRBV3-1 to TRBJ2-7; the D is unclear. Trimming took 4 bases from V and 5 from J, leaving 9 bases between them. Looked up from germline, CDR1 is LGHDT and CDR2 is YNNKEL (reference sequence). The CDR3 covers 12 residues. For the CDR3, the DNA is TGTGCCAGCAGCCTCTCACAAGACGAGCAGTACTTC. As protein: CASSLSQDEQYF.